Presented here are 17 T cell receptor beta chains from one specimen sequenced in a study of blood T cells in healthy people across ages. Primers used in a second PCR of roughly 6 to 11 cycles were a sample-barcoded 5' primer and a J-beta primer mix. In TCRdb, the 5' RACE reads were re-called with MiXCR into one record per CDR3 protein. The table has around 990,000 distinct CDR3 sequences, under 30% seen once; the top ten hold 0.65% to 0.75%. This same sample was also part of a study on T cells of mothers and their children.

The sequenced sample was blood. These receptors all come from a girl aged 2-9 years in good health.

This clonotype was seen only a few times. This rearrangement joins TRBV7-2 to TRBJ2-1; 10 nucleotides line up with TRBD2. The V gene's germline CDR1 is SGHTA and CDR2 FQGNSA. The CDR3 extends over 17 amino acids. After removal of 3 bases from V and 0 bases from J, the junction contained 5 bases not matched to a gene. As DNA, the CDR3 is TGTGCCAGCAGCTTGGCCCCTAGCGGGAGCTCCTACAATGAGCAGTTCTTC. Translation: CASSLAPSGSSYNEQFF.

This clonotype was seen more than once but under ten times. This chain joins TRBV10-3 and TRBJ2-1, with D tentatively TRBD2 (5 bases). Germline CDR1 is ENHRY and CDR2 is SYGVKD. The CDR3 has 15 amino acids. Trimming pared 8 bases from V and 1 base from J, leaving 15 bases between. The CDR3 nucleotides are TGTGCCATCGGTCCGGAATCGGGGTCCTACAATGAGCAGTTCTTC. It is translated as CAIGPESGSYNEQFF.

The chain joins TRBV9 to TRBJ1-2; TRBD1 aligns across 7 bases. CDR1 and CDR2 from the germline V gene are SGDLS and YYNGEE. CDR3 length: 15 residues. The V gene end was trimmed by 3 bases and the J gene end by 7 bases; junction bases not matched to a gene: 12. CDR3 sequence reads: CASSGTQGGNGGYTF. CDR3 nucleotide sequence: TGTGCCAGCAGCGGGACCCAGGGGGGGAACGGTGGCTACACCTTC. Full variable domain (rest looked up from reference TRBV9 and TRBJ1-2): DSGVTQTPKHLITATGQRVTLRCSPRSGDLSVYWYQQSLDQGLQFLIQYYNGEERAKGNILERFSAQQFPDLHSELNLSSLELGDSALYFCASSGTQGGNGGYTFGSGTRLTVV.

This clonotype was seen more than once but under ten times. The chain links TRBV10-3 to TRBJ2-3; D is possibly TRBD1 (5 bases). Germline loops: CDR1 ENHRY, CDR2 SYGVKD. The CDR3 has 17 residues. Trimming took off 2 bases at V and 4 bases at J, with 19 bases between the two ends. The CDR3 here is CAISEISRAGQPDTQYF. The CDR3 coding sequence is TGTGCCATCAGTGAGATAAGTAGGGCAGGGCAACCAGATACGCAGTATTTT.

This clonotype appeared a few times. The chain couples TRBV5-1 to TRBJ2-7; D is perhaps TRBD1 (6 bases). With 4 bases removed from V and 6 bases from J, the gap between germline ends came to 14 bases. The CDR3 contains 13 residues. CDR1 SGHRS and CDR2 YFSETQ come from the germline V gene. This chain's CDR3 is CASSPTTGIEQYF. In DNA, the CDR3 is TGCGCCAGCAGCCCCACGACAGGAATCGAGCAGTACTTC.

The chain employs TRBV6-4 and TRBJ1-6; no reliable D call. From germline, CDR1 is MRHNA and CDR2 SNTAGT. Trimming took 4 bases from V and 6 from J, leaving 7 bases between them. This CDR3 comprises 13 residues. The CDR3: CASSVASNSPLHF. Here the CDR3 DNA reads TGTGCCAGCAGTGTTGCGAGTAATTCACCCCTCCACTTT.

This chain uses TRBV6-1 with TRBJ2-5, with D maybe TRBD2 (6 bases). This CDR3 comprises 15 residues. The V gene's germline CDR1 is MNHNS and CDR2 SASEGT. Trimming took off 1 base at V and 5 bases at J, with 14 bases between the two ends. Written as DNA, the CDR3 is TGTGCCAGCAGTGAAGGATCGGGGGTCGTGGAGACCCAGTACTTC. Residues: CASSEGSGVVETQYF.

The V call is TRBV27, the J call TRBJ2-1, with 9 bases aligning to TRBD1. Unmatched junction bases numbered 8, after V lost 8 bases and J lost 9 bases. This CDR3 contains 13 residues. Germline V gene sequence: CDR1 MNHEY, CDR2 SMNVEV (reference sequence). This chain's CDR3 is CASRGTGQLEQFF. The CDR3 DNA sequence: TGTGCCAGCCGAGGGACAGGGCAACTTGAGCAGTTCTTC.

In this sample, this clonotype turned up a few times. The V call is TRBV4-1, the J call TRBJ2-5; D might be TRBD2 (6 bases). The end of the DNA fits TRBJ2-1 better, so the J call may be wrong. This CDR3 has 17 residues. Germline V CDR1 and CDR2: MGHRA, YSYEKL. The DNA for the CDR3 is TGCGCCAGCAGCCAAGATCCTCCGCAGGAGGGCTACAATGAGCAGTTCTTC. This codes for CASSQDPPQEGYNEQFF.

The chain carries TRBV7-2 and TRBJ2-3; 9 bases agree with TRBD1. The CDR3 runs to 15 residues. V lost 5 bases to trimming and J lost 2 bases; unmatched junction nucleotides: 5. Looked up from germline, CDR1 is SGHTA and CDR2 is FQGNSA. This chain's CDR3 is CASSPGQGITDTQYF. DNA for the CDR3: TGTGCCAGCAGCCCCGGACAGGGGATCACAGATACGCAGTATTTT.

V is TRBV29-1 and J is TRBJ2-7; weak D call: TRBD2 (5 bases). Looked up from germline, CDR1 is SQVTM and CDR2 is ANQGSEA. Trimming took 1 base from V and 7 from J, leaving 20 bases between them. CDR3 size: 15 residues. The CDR3 nucleotides read TGCAGCGTTGAAGGGAAGGAATTCCCCTCGGGGGAGCAGTACTTC. It yields the protein CSVEGKEFPSGEQYF.

The chain is built from TRBV4-1 and TRBJ2-3, with 12 nucleotides matching TRBD1. The CDR3 runs to 17 residues. With V trimmed by 5 bases and J by 4 bases, 10 bases remained unmatched. CDR1 is MGHRA, CDR2 YSYEKL, per germline. As DNA, the CDR3 is TGCGCCAGCAGCAGCCTAGTCGGGACAGGGGGCGCAGATACGCAGTATTTT. Translation gives CASSSLVGTGGADTQYF.

The CDR3 reads CASSSRRGPYQETQYF. In DNA form, the CDR3 reads TGTGCCAGCAGTTCCAGAAGGGGCCCGTACCAAGAGACCCAGTACTTC. V is TRBV28 and J is TRBJ2-5; D might be TRBD1 (5 bases). This CDR3 spans 16 amino acids. Trimming removed 4 bases from V and 0 bases from J, with 15 bases in between. Germline values: CDR1 MDHEN, CDR2 SYDVKM.

This clonotype was detected only a few times. The genes are TRBV6-5 and TRBJ2-1, with 8 bases aligning to TRBD1. CDR3 length: 14 residues. J was trimmed by 5 bases and V by 5 bases; bases with no gene match: 5. Germline V gene lookup returns CDR1 MNHEY and CDR2 SVGAGI. CDR3 loop: CASSRTGFHNEQFF. The CDR3 region has the DNA TGTGCCAGCAGTCGGACAGGGTTCCACAATGAGCAGTTCTTC.

With respect to this clonotype: The junction departs from germline at one end; a sequencing error may be responsible. V usage is TRBV6-4 and J usage is TRBJ2-4; D is ambiguous. The CDR3 is 11 amino acids. The germline V gene encodes CDR1 MRHNA and CDR2 SNTAGT. The CDR3 loop is CASTNGPPLHF. The CDR3 nucleotides read TGTGCCAGCACGAACGGACCGCCCTTACACTTC.

The J gene is TRBJ1-4, the V gene TRBV6-6, with D possibly TRBD1 on 5 matching bases. The germline V gene encodes CDR1 MNHNY and CDR2 SVGAGI (reference sequence). V lost 2 bases and J lost 8, with 9 bases in between. The length of the CDR3 is 13 residues. The CDR3 nucleotides read TGTGCCAGCAGTTACGTCCGGGGGGAAAAACTGTTTTTT. Translating gives CASSYVRGEKLFF.

This clonotype was counted only a few times. J is TRBJ1-2 and V is TRBV27; D is uncertain. V lost 7 bases and J lost 8, with 17 bases in between. The CDR3 spans 13 residues. Germline lookup yields CDR1 MNHEY and CDR2 SMNVEV (reference sequence). The CDR3 region is CASKGLYPWGYTF. CDR3 bases: TGTGCCAGCAAGGGCCTATACCCCTGGGGCTACACCTTC.